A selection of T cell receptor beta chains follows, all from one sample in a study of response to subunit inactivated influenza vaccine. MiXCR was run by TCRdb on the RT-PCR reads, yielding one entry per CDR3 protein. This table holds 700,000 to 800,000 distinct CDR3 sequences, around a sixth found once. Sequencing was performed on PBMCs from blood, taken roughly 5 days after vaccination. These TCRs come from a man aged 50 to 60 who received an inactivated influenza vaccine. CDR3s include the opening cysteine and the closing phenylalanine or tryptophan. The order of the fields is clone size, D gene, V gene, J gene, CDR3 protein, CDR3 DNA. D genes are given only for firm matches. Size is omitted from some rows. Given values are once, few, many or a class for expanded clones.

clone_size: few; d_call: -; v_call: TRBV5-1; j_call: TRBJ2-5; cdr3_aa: CASSLEVEETQYF; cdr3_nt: TGCGCCAGCAGCTTGGAGGTAGAAGAGACCCAGTACTTC
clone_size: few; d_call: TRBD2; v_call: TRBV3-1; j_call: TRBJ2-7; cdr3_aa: CASSQDGRAGGEQYF; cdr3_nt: TGTGCCAGCAGCCAAGACGGCAGGGCGGGAGGAGAGCAGTACTTC
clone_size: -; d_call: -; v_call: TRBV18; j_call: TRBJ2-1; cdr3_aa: CASSPRGAGNLGAYNEQFF; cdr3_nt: TGTGCCAGCTCACCACGGGGGGCAGGAAACCTCGGAGCCTACAATGAGCAGTTCTTC
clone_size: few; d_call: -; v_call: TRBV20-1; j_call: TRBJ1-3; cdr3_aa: CSAKHSGNTIYF; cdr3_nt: TGCAGTGCTAAGCACTCTGGAAACACCATATATTTT
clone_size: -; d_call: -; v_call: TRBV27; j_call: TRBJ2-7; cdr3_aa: CASSLSRGGTYEQYF; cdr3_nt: TGTGCCAGCAGTTTATCGAGGGGGGGCACCTACGAGCAGTACTTC
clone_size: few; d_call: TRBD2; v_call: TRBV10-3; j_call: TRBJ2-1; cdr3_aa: CAISEATPGLVGRASYNEQFF; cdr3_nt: TGTGCCATCAGTGAGGCCACTCCGGGACTAGTGGGTCGGGCCTCCTACAATGAGCAGTTCTTC
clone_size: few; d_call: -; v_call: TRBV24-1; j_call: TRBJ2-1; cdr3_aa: CATSQVLSYNEQFF; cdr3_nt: TGTGCCACCAGTCAGGTACTCAGCTACAATGAGCAGTTCTTC
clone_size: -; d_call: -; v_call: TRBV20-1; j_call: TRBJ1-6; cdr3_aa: CSASMGNNSPLHF; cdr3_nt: TGCAGTGCTAGTATGGGGAATAATTCACCCCTCCACTTT
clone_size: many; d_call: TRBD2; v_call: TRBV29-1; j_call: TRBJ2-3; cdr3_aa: CSVVGLAELYF; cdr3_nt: TGCAGCGTTGTGGGACTAGCGGAACTCTATTTT
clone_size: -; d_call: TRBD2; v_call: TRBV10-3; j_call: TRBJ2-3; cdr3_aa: CAISESGGSTDTQYF; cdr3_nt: TGTGCCATCAGTGAGTCGGGAGGGAGCACAGATACGCAGTATTTT
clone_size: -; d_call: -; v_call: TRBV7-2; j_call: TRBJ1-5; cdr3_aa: CASSPAGGRWPQHF; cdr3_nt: TGTGCCAGCAGCCCAGCCGGGGGGCGGTGGCCCCAGCATTTT
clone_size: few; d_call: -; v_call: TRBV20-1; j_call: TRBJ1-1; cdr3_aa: CSATVGRANGEAFF; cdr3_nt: TGCAGTGCTACAGTTGGGAGAGCTAATGGTGAAGCTTTCTTT
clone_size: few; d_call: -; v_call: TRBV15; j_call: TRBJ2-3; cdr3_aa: CATSRDPTATDTQYF; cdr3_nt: TGTGCCACCAGCAGAGATCCGACGGCCACAGATACGCAGTATTTT
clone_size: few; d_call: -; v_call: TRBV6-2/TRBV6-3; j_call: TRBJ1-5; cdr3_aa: CASSYGVNQPQHF; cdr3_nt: TGTGCCAGCAGTTACGGGGTAAATCAGCCCCAGCATTTT
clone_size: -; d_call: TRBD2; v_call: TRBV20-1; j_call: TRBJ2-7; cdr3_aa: CSARGTSGRARDEQYF; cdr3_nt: TGCAGTGCTAGAGGGACTAGCGGGAGGGCCAGGGACGAGCAGTACTTC
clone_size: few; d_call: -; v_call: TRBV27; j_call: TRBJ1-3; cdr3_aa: CASSLQGTYGNTIYF; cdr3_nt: TGTGCCAGCAGTTTACAGGGAACGTATGGAAACACCATATATTTT
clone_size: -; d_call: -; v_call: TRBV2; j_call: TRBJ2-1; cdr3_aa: CASSELRQEFNEQFF; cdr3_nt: TGTGCCAGCAGTGAGCTTCGACAGGAGTTCAATGAGCAGTTCTTC
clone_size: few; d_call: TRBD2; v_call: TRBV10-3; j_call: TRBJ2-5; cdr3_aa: CAISGGRLTSGVQETQYF; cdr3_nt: TGTGCCATCAGTGGGGGACGACTGACTAGCGGGGTCCAAGAGACCCAGTACTTC
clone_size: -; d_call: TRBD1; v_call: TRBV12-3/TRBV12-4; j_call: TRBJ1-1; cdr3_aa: CTSSFKGRDRAFF; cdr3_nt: TGTACCAGCAGTTTTAAGGGTAGGGACAGAGCTTTCTTT
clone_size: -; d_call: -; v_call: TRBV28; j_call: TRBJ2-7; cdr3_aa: CASRLTGTKYEQYF; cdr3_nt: TGTGCCAGCAGACTAACCGGGACAAAGTACGAGCAGTACTTC